The 5 T cell receptor beta chains below all came from one sample that was sequenced in a study of T-cell reconstitution after alpha-beta-depleted transplantation in children (dated by TCRdb to 2015 to 2016). Library preparation used PCR. The reads were generated on an Illumina HiSeq 2500. TCR libraries were prepared with molecular barcoding, using unique molecular identifiers to normalize TCRbeta repertoire quantification. The public reads were reprocessed in TCRdb via fastp at Q25 and MiXCR, keeping in-frame beta chains. When rows share a CDR3 protein, they turn into one entry using the most common DNA and genes. The sample includes over 100,000 distinct CDR3 sequences, with approximately 10% observed a single time. The ten largest clones take up around 34% of the sample. In the paper's terms, the treatment or condition label means: allogeneic hematopoietic cell transplantation with graft depleted of TCRalphabeta T cells and CD19 B cells.

The sequences come from PBMCs, collected before TCRalphabeta/CD19-depleted stem cell transplant. These receptors were taken from a boy aged 2-9 years with acute lymphoblastic leukemia, due to receive a stem cell transplant.

The rearrangement links TRBV28 to TRBJ1-3, with no clear D. This CDR3 contains 12 residues. Germline values: CDR1 MDHEN, CDR2 SYDVKM. Between the trimmed V and J ends, which lost 5 bases and 3 bases, there was a span of 5 bases. The CDR3 sequence: CASSILGNTIYF. The CDR3 DNA is TGTGCCAGCAGTATCCTTGGAAACACCATATATTTT.

The chain carries TRBV20-1 and TRBJ1-6, with TRBD1 as a possible D gene (5 bases). The germline CDR1 and CDR2 sequences are DFQATT and SNEGSKA (reference sequence). Trimming pared 5 bases from V and 10 bases from J, leaving 21 bases between. The CDR3 length is 15 residues. For the CDR3, the DNA is TGCAGTGCTCTCCTCGGGTCGGGGGGTGGCTCACCCCTCCACTTT. Translated: CSALLGSGGGSPLHF.

The chain employs TRBV14 and TRBJ2-5; D remains ambiguous. The CDR3 length is 14 residues. Germline V gene sequence: CDR1 SGHDN, CDR2 FVKESK. Trimming removed 2 bases at V and 3 bases at J, with 10 bases between. The CDR3 sequence is CASSQNIWEETQYF. The CDR3 DNA reads TGTGCCAGCAGCCAAAACATTTGGGAAGAGACCCAGTACTTC.

This clonotype has at least ten counts. This chain connects TRBV7-6 to TRBJ2-1; D is possibly TRBD2 (6 bases). V lost 0 bases, J lost 7 bases, and 25 bases lay in between. The CDR3 loop spans 19 amino acids. CDR1 and CDR2 (germline): SGHVS, FNYEAQ. The CDR3 DNA reads as TGTGCCAGCAGCTTAGCCCAAAATCCCGGGGGACTTATATCGAATGAGCAGTTCTTC. Residues: CASSLAQNPGGLISNEQFF.

The sample holds a few counts of this clonotype. V is TRBV12-3 or TRBV12-4 and J is TRBJ2-3, with TRBD2 identical over 9 bases. This CDR3 comprises 16 residues. Germline trimming cut 6 bases from V and 1 base from J; bases unmatched to any gene: 8. The CDR3: CASRKTSGGGTDTQYF. The CDR3 bases are TGTGCCAGCAGGAAGACTAGCGGCGGGGGCACAGATACGCAGTATTTT.